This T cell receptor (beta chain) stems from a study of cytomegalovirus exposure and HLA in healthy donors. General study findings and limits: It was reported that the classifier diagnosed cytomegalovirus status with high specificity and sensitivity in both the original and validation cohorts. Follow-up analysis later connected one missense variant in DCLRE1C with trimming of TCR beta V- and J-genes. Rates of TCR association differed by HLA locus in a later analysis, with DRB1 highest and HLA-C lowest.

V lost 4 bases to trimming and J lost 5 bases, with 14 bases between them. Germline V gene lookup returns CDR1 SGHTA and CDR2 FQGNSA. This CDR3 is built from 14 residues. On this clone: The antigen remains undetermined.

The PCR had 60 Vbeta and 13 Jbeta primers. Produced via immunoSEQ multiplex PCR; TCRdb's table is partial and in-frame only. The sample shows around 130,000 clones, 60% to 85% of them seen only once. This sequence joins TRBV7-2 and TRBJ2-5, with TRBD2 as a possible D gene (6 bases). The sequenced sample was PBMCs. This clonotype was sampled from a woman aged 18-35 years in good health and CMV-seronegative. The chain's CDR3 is CASSSSGALETQYF. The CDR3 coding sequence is TGTGCCAGCAGCTCATCGGGAGCGCTGGAGACCCAGTACTTC. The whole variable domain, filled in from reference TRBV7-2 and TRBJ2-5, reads GAGVSQSPSNKVTEKGKDVELRCDPISGHTALYWYRQSLGQGLEFLIYFQGNSAPDKSGLPSDRFSAERTGGSVSTLTIQRTQQEDSAVYLCASSSSGALETQYFGPGTRLLVL.